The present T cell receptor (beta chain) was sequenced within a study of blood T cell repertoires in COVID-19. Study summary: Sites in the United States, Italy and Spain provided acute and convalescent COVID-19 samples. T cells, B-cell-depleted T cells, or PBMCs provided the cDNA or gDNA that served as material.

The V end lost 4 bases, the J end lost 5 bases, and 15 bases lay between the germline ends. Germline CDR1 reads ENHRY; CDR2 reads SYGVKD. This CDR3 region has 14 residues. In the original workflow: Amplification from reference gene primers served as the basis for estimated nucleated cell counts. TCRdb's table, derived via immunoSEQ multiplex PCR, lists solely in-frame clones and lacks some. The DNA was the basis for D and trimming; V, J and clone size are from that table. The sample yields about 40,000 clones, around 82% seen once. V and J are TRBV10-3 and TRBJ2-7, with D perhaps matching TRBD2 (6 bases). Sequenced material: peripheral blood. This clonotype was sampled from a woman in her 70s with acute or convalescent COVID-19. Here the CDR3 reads CAISVMGEVDEQYF. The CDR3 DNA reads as TGTGCCATCAGTGTAATGGGGGAGGTCGACGAGCAGTACTTC.